The 15 T cell receptor beta chains presented below share a single source sample, sequenced in a study of STAT5B mutations in CD4+ large granular lymphocyte leukemia. Profiling relied on immunoSEQ multiplex PCR, and the TCRdb table lists in-frame clones only, not all of them. The repertoire includes almost 30,000 clones, approximately 79% of them detected once, and approximately 6.2% sits in the top ten. Sequenced: CD4+ T cells from blood buffy coats. The receptors derive from a human donor in good health.

The rearrangement joins TRBV6-6 to TRBJ2-7, with 8 bases lining up with TRBD1. The CDR3 is made up of 14 amino acids. CDR1 is MNHNY, CDR2 SVGAGI, per germline (reference sequence). V dropped 5 bases and J dropped 2; count of bases not matched to a gene: 5. Here the CDR3 reads CASSGGTGTYEQYV. In DNA, the CDR3 is TGTGCCAGCAGTGGTGGGACAGGAACCTACGAGCAGTACGTC.

This chain connects TRBV28 to TRBJ2-1; D not resolved. V lost 6 bases, J lost 8 bases, and 20 bases lay in between. Looked up from germline, CDR1 is MDHEN and CDR2 is SYDVKM. The CDR3 contains 15 residues. The DNA for the CDR3 is TGTGCCAGCAGCTCCCCTATGACTCTCCACCATGAGCAGTTCTTC. Translated: CASSSPMTLHHEQFF.

The V gene is TRBV6-5, the J gene TRBJ1-2, with D tentatively TRBD1 (5 bases). The CDR3 is made up of 13 amino acids. V shed 7 bases and J shed 8 bases, with 17 bases lying between them. Per the germline V gene, CDR1 is MNHEY and CDR2 is SVGAGI. The CDR3 is CASTPGTTSGYTF. DNA for the CDR3: TGTGCCAGCACCCCCGGGACGACATCCGGCTACACCTTC.

The chain combines TRBV5-6 with TRBJ2-3; D is undetermined. The CDR3 runs to 16 residues. Germline CDR1 and CDR2: SGHDT and YYEEEE. V lost 2 bases, J lost 0 bases, and 13 bases lay in between. The CDR3 is CASSFSSARSTDTQYF. The CDR3 DNA reads as TGTGCCAGCAGCTTTTCGTCGGCCCGTAGCACAGATACGCAGTATTTT. The full variable domain, completed using reference TRBV5-6 and TRBJ2-3, is DAGVTQSPTHLIKTRGQQVTLRCSPKSGHDTVSWYQQALGQGPQFIFQYYEEEERQRGNFPDRFSGHQFPNYSSELNVNALLLGDSALYLCASSFSSARSTDTQYFGPGTRLTVL.

This chain joins TRBV9 and TRBJ1-1; D is uncertain. V lost 0 bases, J lost 1 base, and 7 bases lay in between. The CDR3 consists of 14 residues. Per germline, CDR1 SGDLS and CDR2 YYNGEE. The CDR3 DNA sequence: TGTGCCAGCAGCGTAGACCGGACGAACACTGAAGCTTTCTTT. This sequence encodes CASSVDRTNTEAFF. The full variable domain, its missing parts supplied by reference TRBV9 and TRBJ1-1, is DSGVTQTPKHLITATGQRVTLRCSPRSGDLSVYWYQQSLDQGLQFLIQYYNGEERAKGNILERFSAQQFPDLHSELNLSSLELGDSALYFCASSVDRTNTEAFFGQGTRLTVV.

This chain connects TRBV18 to TRBJ1-3; 12 nucleotides agree with TRBD1. Germline V CDR1 and CDR2: KGHSH, LQKENI. This CDR3 has 15 residues. The V and J ends lost 4 bases and 4 bases, in that order; junction bases with no gene match: 2. The CDR3 here is CASSRDRGQGNTIYF. In DNA, the CDR3 is TGTGCCAGCTCACGGGACAGGGGGCAAGGAAACACCATATATTTT. Combining the CDR3 with reference TRBV18 and TRBJ1-3 gives the whole variable domain NAGVMQNPRHLVRRRGQEARLRCSPMKGHSHVYWYRQLPEEGLKFMVYLQKENIIDESGMPKERFSAEFPKEGPSILRIQQVVRGDSAAYFCASSRDRGQGNTIYFGEGSWLTVV.

The gene calls are TRBV5-1 and TRBJ2-1; 14 positions agree with TRBD2. This CDR3 is built from 16 residues. The J segment lost 10 bases and the V segment lost 7 bases, leaving 13 bases of the junction unmatched. Germline values: CDR1 SGHRS, CDR2 YFSETQ. The CDR3 DNA sequence: TGCGCCAGCCAGGGACTAGCGGGGGTGGGGACCGAAGAGCAGTTCTTC. This encodes CASQGLAGVGTEEQFF.

This sequence joins TRBV7-2 and TRBJ2-2, with TRBD2 identical over 10 bases. Germline V lookup: CDR1 SGHTA, CDR2 FQGNSA. V was clipped by 0 bases and J by 9 bases; unmatched bases: 4. CDR3 length equals 15 residues. The CDR3 coding sequence is TGTGCCAGCAGCTTAGCCAGCGGGGGGGCGCGGGAGCTGTTTTTT. Its translation is CASSLASGGARELFF.

The gene calls are TRBV11-2 and TRBJ1-1; 10 bases map to TRBD1. With 5 bases clipped from V and 2 bases from J, the junction kept 5 bases outside the gene matches. The CDR3 runs 15 residues. Germline V gene lookup returns CDR1 SGHAT and CDR2 FQNNGV. The CDR3 region is CASSTRTGGNTEAFF. CDR3 nucleotides: TGTGCCAGCAGCACCCGGACAGGGGGTAACACTGAAGCTTTCTTT. The entire variable domain, with the rest obtained from reference TRBV11-2 and TRBJ1-1, is as follows: EAGVAQSPRYKIIEKRQSVAFWCNPISGHATLYWYQQILGQGPKLLIQFQNNGVVDDSQLPKDRFSAERLKGVDSTLKIQPAKLEDSAVYLCASSTRTGGNTEAFFGQGTRLTVV.

The chain has TRBV6-5 and TRBJ2-1; TRBD2 matches 14 bases. The CDR3 has 15 residues. Trimming removed 6 bases from V and 14 bases from J; junction bases left unmatched: 12. Germline-derived CDR1 and CDR2 are MNHEY and SVGAGI. CDR3 residues: CASRTRLAGGPIEFF. The CDR3 nucleotides read TGTGCCAGCAGGACCCGACTAGCGGGGGGGCCAATAGAGTTCTTC.

Only a few counts were recorded for this clone. The rearrangement joins TRBV25-1 to TRBJ2-1; no definite D call. V was shortened by 1 base and J by 7 bases, with 11 bases between the two germline ends. The CDR3 is 14 amino acids. Germline V gene data show CDR1 as MGHDK and CDR2 as SYGVNS. CDR3 DNA sequence: TGTGCCAGCAGTGAATTGGGCAACAAAAATGAGCAGTTCTTC. This encodes CASSELGNKNEQFF. Filled out from reference TRBV25-1 and TRBJ2-1, the complete variable domain reads EADIYQTPRYLVIGTGKKITLECSQTMGHDKMYWYQQDPGMELHLIHYSYGVNSTEKGDLSSESTVSRIRTEHFPLTLESARPSHTSQYLCASSELGNKNEQFFGPGTRLTVL.

The genes are TRBV7-2 and TRBJ2-1, with TRBD2 identical over 9 bases. Germline assignment: CDR1 SGHTA and CDR2 FQGNSA. The CDR3 loop spans 14 amino acids. The ends lost 6 bases at V and 10 bases at J; junction bases unmatched: 10. The CDR3 region is CASRIAGATVEQFF. The CDR3 nucleotides read TGTGCCAGCAGAATAGCGGGGGCCACCGTAGAGCAGTTCTTC.

V and J are TRBV9 and TRBJ2-6; 10 nucleotides agree with TRBD2. The trim removed 2 bases at V and 0 bases at J, leaving 5 bases unmatched. This CDR3 contains 18 residues. CDR1 is SGDLS, CDR2 YYNGEE, per germline. The CDR3 sequence is CASSVGLAVDSGANVLTF. CDR3 sequence (DNA): TGTGCCAGCAGCGTTGGACTAGCGGTGGACTCTGGGGCCAACGTCCTGACTTTC. The entire variable domain, with the rest obtained from reference TRBV9 and TRBJ2-6, is as follows: DSGVTQTPKHLITATGQRVTLRCSPRSGDLSVYWYQQSLDQGLQFLIQYYNGEERAKGNILERFSAQQFPDLHSELNLSSLELGDSALYFCASSVGLAVDSGANVLTFGAGSRLTVL.

The V gene is TRBV2, the J gene TRBJ1-1; TRBD1 is a possible D gene (6 bases). CDR1 and CDR2 from the germline V gene are SNHLY and FYNNEI. CDR3 length: 12 residues. Trimming removed 7 bases from V and 5 bases from J, with 11 bases in between. CDR3 protein: CASIPGATEAFF. In DNA form, the CDR3 reads TGTGCCAGCATTCCGGGGGCGACTGAAGCTTTCTTT.

V and J are TRBV5-1 and TRBJ2-2, with D possibly matching TRBD1 (5 bases). The germline V gene has CDR1 SGHRS and CDR2 YFSETQ. The CDR3 has 17 residues. The V end lost 0 bases, the J end lost 3 bases, and 15 bases lay between the germline ends. The CDR3 sequence is CASSLEGRAKDTGELFF. CDR3 DNA sequence: TGCGCCAGCAGCTTGGAGGGCAGGGCTAAGGACACCGGGGAGCTGTTTTTT.